These T cell receptor beta chains were read from a single sample in a study of blood T cells in healthy people across ages. Using its own MiXCR run on the 5' RACE reads, TCRdb lists one record per CDR3 protein. The sample contains just under 900,000 distinct CDR3 sequences, about 30% of which appear only once. The sequencing input was blood. These receptors all stem from a woman older than 75 in good health. Both conserved end residues are part of each CDR3. The D gene is left open where the match is weak. Size is stated for part of the rows, as once, few or many counts, or as a class when the clone is expanded.

V,size,D,length,J,DNA,CDR3
TRBV12-3/TRBV12-4,few,-,15,TRBJ2-2,TGTGCCAGCAGTCCCCCCCCTGGGAACACCGGGGAGCTGTTTTTT,CASSPPPGNTGELFF
TRBV30,few,-,17,TRBJ2-5,TGTGCCTGGAGCGCACGGGCCCTAAGGAGGCCTCAAGAGACCCAGTACTTC,CAWSARALRRPQETQYF
TRBV3-1,many,TRBD2,13,TRBJ2-1,TGTGCCAGCAGCCAAGATCTCGGGGGGGAGGGGTTCTTC,CASSQDLGGEGFF
TRBV3-1,-,TRBD2,15,TRBJ2-7,TGTGCCAGCAGCTATAGCGGGGGAACCTACAATGAGCAGTACTTC,CASSYSGGTYNEQYF
TRBV29-1,many,-,14,TRBJ2-5,TGCAGCGTTGTCAGCCTACAGAGACCTGGGACCCAGTACTTC,CSVVSLQRPGTQYF
TRBV5-6,-,-,17,TRBJ2-1,TGTGCCAGCAGCTTTCCGTTAGGACAGCTCTCCTACAATGAGCAGTTCTTC,CASSFPLGQLSYNEQFF
TRBV2,few,-,14,TRBJ2-5,TGTGCCACAACTCGGCGGAACAGCAAAGAGACCCAGTACTTC,CATTRRNSKETQYF
TRBV4-1,few,-,18,TRBJ2-1,TGCGCCAGCCGCGAGCGACCTTCTCCCATCAGCTCCTACAATGAGCAGTTCTTC,CASRERPSPISSYNEQFF
TRBV6-6,many,TRBD2,13,TRBJ2-7,TGTGCCAGCAGTTACGCGGGAGGGGACGAGCAGTACTTC,CASSYAGGDEQYF
TRBV29-1,-,-,13,TRBJ2-1,TGCAGCGTTGAGGGTCGGGACTACAATGAGCAGTTCTTC,CSVEGRDYNEQFF
TRBV18,many,TRBD1,14,TRBJ2-7,TGTGCCAGCTCACCCATAGGGACAGCCTGGGAGCAGTACTTC,CASSPIGTAWEQYF
TRBV5-1,-,-,16,TRBJ2-7,TGCGCCAGCAGCTTGTTTCGGGCAGGGCCCGACCACGAGCAGTACTTC,CASSLFRAGPDHEQYF
TRBV19,-,TRBD1,16,TRBJ2-5,TGTGCCAGTAGTAATCCAAACACAGGGGGAAAAGAGACCCAGTACTTC,CASSNPNTGGKETQYF
TRBV30,few,-,14,TRBJ2-2,TGTGCCTGGAGTCCAACGGCAAACACCGGGGAGCTGTTTTTT,CAWSPTANTGELFF
TRBV7-9,once,-,17,TRBJ1-1,TGTGCCAGCAGCTTACTTTGGCCGAGACACCAGAACACTGAAGCTTTCTTT,CASSLLWPRHQNTEAFF
TRBV29-1,-,TRBD1,14,TRBJ1-1,TGCAGCGGGGGGACAGGGGACGGGAGCACTGAAGCTTTCTTT,CSGGTGDGSTEAFF
TRBV10-3,many,-,13,TRBJ2-5,TGTGCCATCAGTTACCCGGGACAAGAGACCCAGTACTTC,CAISYPGQETQYF
TRBV7-2,many,-,13,TRBJ2-1,TGTGCCAGCAGCCTTGGCAGAGTCAATGAGCAGTTCTTC,CASSLGRVNEQFF
TRBV5-6,few,-,13,TRBJ1-1,TGTGCCAGCAGCTTTTTCCGGGGGACTGAAGCTTTCTTT,CASSFFRGTEAFF
TRBV29-1,few,-,13,TRBJ2-5,TGCAGCGTTGGGGTCGGGACCAGCAATGAGCAGTACTTC,CSVGVGTSNEQYF
TRBV29-1,-,TRBD2,15,TRBJ2-7,TGCAGCGTCGAGGGACTAGCCGAAAACTACTACGAGCAGTACTTC,CSVEGLAENYYEQYF
TRBV20-1,many,-,11,TRBJ2-3,TGCAGTGGTACTGGGACAGATACGCAGTATTTT,CSGTGTDTQYF
TRBV7-2,many,TRBD2,16,TRBJ2-7,TGTGCCAGCAGCCCGGATTCCGGGGGGAACTCCTACGAGCAGTACTTC,CASSPDSGGNSYEQYF
TRBV29-1,-,-,13,TRBJ2-7,TGCAGTGCTAGTACAGGGAGTTCCTACGAGCAGTACTTC,CSASTGSSYEQYF
TRBV25-1,-,TRBD2,17,TRBJ2-5,TGTGCCAGCAGTGAATGGAGCGGGGGGACGTACCAAGAGACCCAGTACTTC,CASSEWSGGTYQETQYF
TRBV6-5,many,-,16,TRBJ2-1,TGTGCCAGCAGTCCCCTTTTCGAAAGCTCCTACAATGAGCAGTTCTTC,CASSPLFESSYNEQFF
TRBV19,few,TRBD2,17,TRBJ2-4,TGTGCCAGTAGTATATCCCCGACTAGCGGGGGAGGGAGCATTCAGTACTTC,CASSISPTSGGGSIQYF
TRBV7-2,few,-,13,TRBJ2-2,TGTGCCAGCAGCGCTACCCGGACGGGGGAGCTGTTTTTT,CASSATRTGELFF